This T cell receptor (beta chain) was captured in a study of T cell clonotyping in hematopoietic cell transplantation. The V gene's germline CDR1 is SGDLS and CDR2 YYNGEE. The V end lost 7 bases, the J end lost 13 bases, and 14 bases lay between the germline ends. CDR3 length equals 10 residues. Regarding time point: recipient sample about 28 days before transplant, after cytoreduction. Whole-study results and caveats: Broader posttransplant TCR repertoire diversity was predicted by graft donor and pretransplant recipient Inverse Simpson Index values. Recipient TCR diversity dropped after transplant; expanded clonotypes rose from day 30 to 180.

TCRdb's copy holds only in-frame clones and misses some; the assay was immunoSEQ multiplex PCR. This sample has 29,000 or so clones, with approximately 80% found just once. Comments on this clone: The antigen is unknown.

The rearrangement joins TRBV9 to TRBJ1-2; D call uncertain. The sample consisted of peripheral blood mononuclear cells, taken before stem cell transplant. The TCR sequence derives from a woman in her thirties with chronic myeloid leukemia. Some clones in this sample may be carry-over from other donors' samples. The CDR3 nucleotides are TGTGCCAGCGGAGGACGGGCGTTCACCTTC. Amino acid sequence: CASGGRAFTF.